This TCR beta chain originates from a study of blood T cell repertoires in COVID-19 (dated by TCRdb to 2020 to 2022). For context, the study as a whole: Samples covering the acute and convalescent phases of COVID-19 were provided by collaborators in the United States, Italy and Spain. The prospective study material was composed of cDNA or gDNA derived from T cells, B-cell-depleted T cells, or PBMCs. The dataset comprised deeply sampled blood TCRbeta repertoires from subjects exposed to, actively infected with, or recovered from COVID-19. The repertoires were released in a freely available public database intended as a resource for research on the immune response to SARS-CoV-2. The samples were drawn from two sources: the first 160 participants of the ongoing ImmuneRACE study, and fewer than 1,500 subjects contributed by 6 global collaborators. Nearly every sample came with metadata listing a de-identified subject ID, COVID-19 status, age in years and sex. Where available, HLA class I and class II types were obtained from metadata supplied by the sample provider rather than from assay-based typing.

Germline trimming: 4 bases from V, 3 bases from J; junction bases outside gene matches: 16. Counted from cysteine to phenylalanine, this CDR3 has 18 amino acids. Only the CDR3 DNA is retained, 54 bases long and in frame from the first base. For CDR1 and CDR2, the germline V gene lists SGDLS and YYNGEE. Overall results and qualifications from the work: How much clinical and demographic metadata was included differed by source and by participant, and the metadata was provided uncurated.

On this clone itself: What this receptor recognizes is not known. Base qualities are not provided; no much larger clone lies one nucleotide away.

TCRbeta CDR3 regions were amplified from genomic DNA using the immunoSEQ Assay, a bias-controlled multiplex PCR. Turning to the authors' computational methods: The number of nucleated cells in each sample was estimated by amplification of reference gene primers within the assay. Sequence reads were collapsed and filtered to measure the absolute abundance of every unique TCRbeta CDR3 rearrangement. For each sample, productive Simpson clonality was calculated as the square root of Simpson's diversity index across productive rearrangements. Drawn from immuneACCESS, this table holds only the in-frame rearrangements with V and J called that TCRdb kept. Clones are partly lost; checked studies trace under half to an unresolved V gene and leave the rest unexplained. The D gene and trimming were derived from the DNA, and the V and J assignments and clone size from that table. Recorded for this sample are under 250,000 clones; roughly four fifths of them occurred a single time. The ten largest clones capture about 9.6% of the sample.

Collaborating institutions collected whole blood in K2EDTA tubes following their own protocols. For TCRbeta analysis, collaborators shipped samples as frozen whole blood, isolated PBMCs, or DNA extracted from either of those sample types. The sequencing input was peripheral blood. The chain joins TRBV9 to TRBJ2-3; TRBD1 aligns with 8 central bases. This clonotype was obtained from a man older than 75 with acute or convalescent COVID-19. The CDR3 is CASSLARTGSGSTDTQYF. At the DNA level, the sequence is TGTGCCAGCAGCTTGGCTCGGACAGGGAGCGGTTCGACAGATACGCAGTATTTT.